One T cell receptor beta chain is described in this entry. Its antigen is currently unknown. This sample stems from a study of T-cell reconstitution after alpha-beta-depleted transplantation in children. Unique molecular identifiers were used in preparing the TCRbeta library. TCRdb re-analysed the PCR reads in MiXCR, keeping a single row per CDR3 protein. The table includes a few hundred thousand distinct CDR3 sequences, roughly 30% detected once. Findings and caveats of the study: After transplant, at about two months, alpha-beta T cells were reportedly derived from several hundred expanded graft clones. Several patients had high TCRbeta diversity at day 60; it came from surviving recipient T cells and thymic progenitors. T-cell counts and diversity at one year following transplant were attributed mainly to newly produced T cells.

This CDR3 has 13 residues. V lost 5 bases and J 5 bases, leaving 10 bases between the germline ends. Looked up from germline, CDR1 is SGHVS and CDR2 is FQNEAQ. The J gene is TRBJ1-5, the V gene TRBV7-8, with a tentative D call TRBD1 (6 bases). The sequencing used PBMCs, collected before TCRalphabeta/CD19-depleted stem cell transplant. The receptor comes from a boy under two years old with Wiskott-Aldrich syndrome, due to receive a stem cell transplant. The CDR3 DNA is TGTGCCAGCAGCCCGGACAGCTATCAGCCCCAGCATTTT. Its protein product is CASSPDSYQPQHF.